The clone carrying this T cell receptor (beta chain) has a count of ten or more. What it recognizes is unknown. The sample comes from a study of breast tumors, draining lymph nodes, adjacent tissues. Study observations and caveats: Tumor repertoires ranked between lymph nodes and nontumor tissue in diversity, with V and J gene preferences. Luminal-like breast cancer showed significantly higher tumor–nontumor repertoire similarity than basal-like.

Breast cancer patients provided tissue from their axillary draining lymph nodes. TCRdb analysed the multiplex PCR reads with MiXCR anew, one entry per CDR3 protein. Here the sample spans approximately 120,000 distinct CDR3 sequences, 21% being singletons. Specimen: axillary lymph node tissue. This TCR was sampled from a female donor with breast cancer. Some clones in this sample may be carry-over from other donors' samples.

The CDR3 region is CSARQPTMDTQYF. The CDR3 DNA follows: TGCAGTGCCAGACAGCCGACAATGGATACGCAGTATTTT. V gene TRBV20-1 combines with J gene TRBJ2-3; maybe TRBD1 (5 bases). The germline gives CDR1 DFQATT, CDR2 SNEGSKA (reference sequence). There are 13 residues in the CDR3. Trimming took 6 bases from V and 6 from J, leaving 16 bases between them.